The clone carrying this T cell receptor (beta chain) has a count of ten or more. Antigen unknown. The CDR3 covers 15 residues. V lost 4 bases and J lost 4; bases outside the gene matches: 8. Germline CDR1 and CDR2: MNHNS and SASEGT. The time point is: newly diagnosed GD, antithyroid drugs for less than 3 months. From RNA extracted from PBMCs, the TCR library was made. In building TCR beta libraries, iRepertoire HTBI primers were used together with Arm-PCR of CDR3 regions. TCRdb recomputed calls from the multiplex PCR reads with MiXCR, one row per CDR3 protein. Counted here are some 250,000 distinct CDR3 sequences, approximately 18% occurring once; the ten biggest clones make up around 15%. The sample comes from a study of regulatory T cells in long-lasting Graves disease. Broader study findings: Newly diagnosed disease favored TRBV20-1 and TRBJ2-1 over persistent disease.

The same data also contributed to another study, on T cells in Graves' hyperthyroidism and ophthalmopathy.

The receptor was isolated from a woman in her 30s with Graves disease. The chain couples TRBV6-1 to TRBJ1-2, with TRBD1 matching over 8 bases. The specimen comprised peripheral blood mononuclear cells (PBMCs), sampled at new diagnosis, from a patient treated with antithyroid drugs. In DNA, the CDR3 is TGTGCCAGCAGTGGGGGGACAGGTCTAGGCTATGGCTACACCTTC. Amino acids: CASSGGTGLGYGYTF.